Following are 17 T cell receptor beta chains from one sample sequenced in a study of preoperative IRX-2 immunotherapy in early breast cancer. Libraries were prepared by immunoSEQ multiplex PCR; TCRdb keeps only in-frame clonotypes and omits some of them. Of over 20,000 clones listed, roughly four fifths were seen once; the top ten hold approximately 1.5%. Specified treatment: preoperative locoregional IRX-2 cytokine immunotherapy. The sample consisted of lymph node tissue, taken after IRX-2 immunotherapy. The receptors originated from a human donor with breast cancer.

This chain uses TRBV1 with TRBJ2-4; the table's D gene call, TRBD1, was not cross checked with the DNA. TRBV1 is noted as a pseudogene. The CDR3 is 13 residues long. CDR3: CASSQVQGAIQYF. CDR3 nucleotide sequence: TGCGCCAGCAGCCAAGTTCAGGGTGCCATTCAGTACTTC.

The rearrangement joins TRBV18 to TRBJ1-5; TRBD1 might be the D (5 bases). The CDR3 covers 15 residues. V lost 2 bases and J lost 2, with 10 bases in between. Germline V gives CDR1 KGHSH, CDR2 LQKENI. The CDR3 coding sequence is TGTGCCAGCTCACCAACGGGGCGGGGCAATCAGCCCCAGCATTTT. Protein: CASSPTGRGNQPQHF. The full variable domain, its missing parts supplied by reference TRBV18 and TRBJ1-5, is NAGVMQNPRHLVRRRGQEARLRCSPMKGHSHVYWYRQLPEEGLKFMVYLQKENIIDESGMPKERFSAEFPKEGPSILRIQQVVRGDSAAYFCASSPTGRGNQPQHFGDGTRLSIL.

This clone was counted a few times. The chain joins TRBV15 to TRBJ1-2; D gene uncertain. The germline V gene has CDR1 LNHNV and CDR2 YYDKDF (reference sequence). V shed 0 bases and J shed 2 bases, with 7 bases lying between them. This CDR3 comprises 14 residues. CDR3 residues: CATSRDGANYGYTF. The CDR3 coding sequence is TGTGCCACCAGCAGAGATGGTGCGAACTATGGCTACACCTTC. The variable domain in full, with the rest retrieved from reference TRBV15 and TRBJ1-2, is DAMVIQNPRYQVTQFGKPVTLSCSQTLNHNVMYWYQQKSSQAPKLLFHYYDKDFNNEADTPDNFQSRRPNTSFCFLDIRSPGLGDTAMYLCATSRDGANYGYTFGSGTRLTVV.

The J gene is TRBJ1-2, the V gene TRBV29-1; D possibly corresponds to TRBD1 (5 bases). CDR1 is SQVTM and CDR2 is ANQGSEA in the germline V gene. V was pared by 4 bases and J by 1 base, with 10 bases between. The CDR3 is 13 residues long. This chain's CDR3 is CSVGTRNNYGYTF. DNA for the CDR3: TGCAGCGTTGGGACAAGGAATAACTATGGCTACACCTTC.

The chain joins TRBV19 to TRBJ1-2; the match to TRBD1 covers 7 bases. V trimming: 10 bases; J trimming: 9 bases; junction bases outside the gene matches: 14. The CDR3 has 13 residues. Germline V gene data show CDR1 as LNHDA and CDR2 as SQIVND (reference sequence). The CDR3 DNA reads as TGTGCCATTTCAGGGGGGCACGGCCTCCGCTACACCTTC. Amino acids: CAISGGHGLRYTF. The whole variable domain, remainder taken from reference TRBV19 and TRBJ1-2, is DGGITQSPKYLFRKEGQNVTLSCEQNLNHDAMYWYRQDPGQGLRLIYYSQIVNDFQKGDIAEGYSVSREKKESFPLTVTSAQKNPTAFYLCAISGGHGLRYTFGSGTRLTVV.

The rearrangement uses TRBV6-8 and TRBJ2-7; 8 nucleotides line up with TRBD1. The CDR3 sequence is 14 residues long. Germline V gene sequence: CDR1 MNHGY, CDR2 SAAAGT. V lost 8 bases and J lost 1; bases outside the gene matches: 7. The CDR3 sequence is CASRQGQASYEQYF. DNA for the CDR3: TGTGCCAGCCGACAGGGACAGGCGTCCTACGAGCAGTACTTC.

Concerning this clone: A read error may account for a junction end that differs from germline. The CDR3 coding sequence is TGTGCCATCAGTGACTATTTGAAGTGGGGCTATGGCTACACCTTC. Encoded protein: CAISDYLKWGYGYTF. This chain joins TRBV6-8 and TRBJ1-2; D unresolved. This CDR3 contains 15 residues. Germline values: CDR1 MNHGY, CDR2 SAAAGT.

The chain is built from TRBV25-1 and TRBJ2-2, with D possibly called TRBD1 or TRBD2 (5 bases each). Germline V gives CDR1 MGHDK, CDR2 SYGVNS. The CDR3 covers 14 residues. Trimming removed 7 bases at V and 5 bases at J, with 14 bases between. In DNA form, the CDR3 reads TGTGCCAGCACCGAGGCAGGGAGAACCGGGGAGCTGTTTTTT. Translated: CASTEAGRTGELFF.

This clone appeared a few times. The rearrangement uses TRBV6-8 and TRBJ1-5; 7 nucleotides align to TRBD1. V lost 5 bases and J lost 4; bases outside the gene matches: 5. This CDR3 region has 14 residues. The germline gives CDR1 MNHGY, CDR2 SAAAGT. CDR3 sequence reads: CASSTGQDNQPQHF. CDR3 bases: TGTGCCAGCAGTACCGGACAGGATAATCAGCCCCAGCATTTT.

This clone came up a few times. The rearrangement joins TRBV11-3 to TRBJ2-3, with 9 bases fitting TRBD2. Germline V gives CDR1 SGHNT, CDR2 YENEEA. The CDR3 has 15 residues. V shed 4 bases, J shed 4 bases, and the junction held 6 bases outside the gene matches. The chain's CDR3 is CASSSGSGGPDTQYF. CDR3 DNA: TGTGCCAGCAGCTCCGGGAGCGGGGGGCCAGATACGCAGTATTTT.

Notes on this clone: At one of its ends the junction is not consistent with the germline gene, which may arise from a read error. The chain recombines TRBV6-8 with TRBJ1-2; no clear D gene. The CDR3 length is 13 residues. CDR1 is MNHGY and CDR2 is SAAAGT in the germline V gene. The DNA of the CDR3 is TGTGCCAGCAGTTACTCCCGGGGTGGAGGCTACACCTTT. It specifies CASSYSRGGGYTF.

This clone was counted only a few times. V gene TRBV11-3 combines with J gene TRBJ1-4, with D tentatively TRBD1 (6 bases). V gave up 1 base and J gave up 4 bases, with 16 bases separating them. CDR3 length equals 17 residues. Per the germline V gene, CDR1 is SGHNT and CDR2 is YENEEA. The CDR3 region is CASSLGGLQGDNEKLFF. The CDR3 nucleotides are TGTGCCAGCAGCTTAGGCGGTTTACAGGGAGATAATGAAAAACTGTTTTTT.

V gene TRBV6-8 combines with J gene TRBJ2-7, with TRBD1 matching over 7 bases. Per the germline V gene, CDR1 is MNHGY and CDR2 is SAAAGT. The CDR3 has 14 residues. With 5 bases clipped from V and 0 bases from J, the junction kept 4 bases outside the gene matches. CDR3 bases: TGTGCCAGCAGTCAACGACAGGGCTCCTACGAGCAGTACTTC. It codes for CASSQRQGSYEQYF.

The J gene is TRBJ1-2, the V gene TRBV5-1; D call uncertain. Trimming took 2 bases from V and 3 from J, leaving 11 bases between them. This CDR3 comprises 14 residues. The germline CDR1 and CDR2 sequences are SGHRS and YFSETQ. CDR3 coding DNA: TGCGCCAGCAGCTTTCAATGGGGTGACTATGGCTACACCTTC. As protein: CASSFQWGDYGYTF.

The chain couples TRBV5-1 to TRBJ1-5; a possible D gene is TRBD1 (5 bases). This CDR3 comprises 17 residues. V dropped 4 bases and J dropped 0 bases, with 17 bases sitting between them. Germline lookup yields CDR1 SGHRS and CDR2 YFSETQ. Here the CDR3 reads CASSQGRQGYSNQPQHF. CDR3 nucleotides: TGCGCCAGCAGCCAAGGGCGGCAGGGCTATAGCAATCAGCCCCAGCATTTT.

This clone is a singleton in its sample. This CDR3 reads CASRLGTRQGRTEAFF. For the CDR3, the DNA is TGTGCCAGCAGACTTGGGACACGACAGGGCCGGACTGAAGCTTTCTTT. The chain recombines TRBV28 with TRBJ1-1, with 7 bases aligning to TRBD1. This CDR3 is built from 16 residues. With V trimmed by 6 bases and J by 5 bases, 15 bases remained unmatched. The germline CDR1 and CDR2 sequences are MDHEN and SYDVKM.

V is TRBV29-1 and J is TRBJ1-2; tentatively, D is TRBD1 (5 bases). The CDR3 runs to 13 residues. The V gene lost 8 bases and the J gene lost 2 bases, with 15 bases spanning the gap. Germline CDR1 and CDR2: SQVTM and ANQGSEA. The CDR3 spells CSIRDGGNYGYTF. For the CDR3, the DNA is TGCAGCATCCGGGACGGGGGGAACTATGGCTACACCTTC.